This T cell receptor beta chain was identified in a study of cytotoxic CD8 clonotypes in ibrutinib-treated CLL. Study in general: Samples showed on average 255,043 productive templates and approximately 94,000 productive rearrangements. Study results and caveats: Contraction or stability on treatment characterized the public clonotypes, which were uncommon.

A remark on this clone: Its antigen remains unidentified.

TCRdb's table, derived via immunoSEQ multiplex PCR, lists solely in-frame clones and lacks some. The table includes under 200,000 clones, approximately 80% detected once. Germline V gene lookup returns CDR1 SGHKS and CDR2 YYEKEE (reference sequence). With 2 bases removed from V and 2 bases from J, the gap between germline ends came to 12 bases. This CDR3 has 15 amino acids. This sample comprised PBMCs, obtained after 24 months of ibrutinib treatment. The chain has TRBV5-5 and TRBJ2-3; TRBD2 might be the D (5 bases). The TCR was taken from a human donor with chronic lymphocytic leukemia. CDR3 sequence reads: CASSLRTLNTDTQYF. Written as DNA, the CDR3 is TGTGCCAGCAGCTTAAGGACTCTTAACACAGATACGCAGTATTTT.